This T cell receptor (beta chain) was found in a study of OX40 agonist ivuxolimab in advanced cancers. The V gene's germline CDR1 is MNHEY and CDR2 SMNVEV (reference sequence). Between the trimmed V and J ends, which lost 4 bases and 2 bases, there was a span of 17 bases. The CDR3 has 16 amino acids. Details on this clone: Its antigen is unidentified.

Study outcomes and limitations: Certain nonresponders likewise exhibited a low normalized T-cell clonal expansion.

TCRdb's copy holds only in-frame clones and misses some; the assay was immunoSEQ multiplex PCR. The repertoire holds about 12,000 clones, with under 90% as singletons. The material was CD4+ or CD8+ T cells sorted from blood, obtained in a trial of the OX40 agonist ivuxolimab. This chain links TRBV27 with TRBJ1-2, with D possibly matching TRBD1 (6 bases). This clonotype was obtained from an adult with an advanced solid tumor such as melanoma, head and neck, liver or kidney cancer. CDR3 region: CASSSGQNLENYGYTF. CDR3 nucleotide sequence: TGTGCCAGCAGTTCTGGACAGAATCTTGAGAACTATGGCTACACCTTC.